A single sample is the source of the 14 T cell receptor beta chains below, sequenced in a study of human T cells and chemical hapten exposure. The sample's time point: patch test 1, 2 weeks after DPC sensitization. Regarding treatment: therapeutic diphenylcyclopropenone sensitization with weekly scalp DPC. In TCRdb, the RACE reads were re-called with MiXCR into one record per CDR3 protein. The table shows 150,000 to 200,000 distinct CDR3 sequences, with about a fifth occurring only once. Sequencing was performed on whole blood, taken in connection with sensitization to the hapten diphenylcyclopropenone (DPC). The receptors were gathered from a woman between 45 and 60 years old with alopecia areata. Some clones in this sample may be carry-over from other donors' samples.

This chain links TRBV2 with TRBJ2-7; D is unclear. There are 11 residues in the CDR3. CDR1 is SNHLY, CDR2 FYNNEI, per germline. With 6 bases removed from V and 3 bases from J, the gap between germline ends came to 6 bases. CDR3: CASSPNYEQYF. The CDR3 bases are TGTGCCAGCAGCCCAAACTACGAGCAGTACTTC.

This clonotype was seen only a few times. J is TRBJ2-1 and V is TRBV29-1; no clear D. Germline-derived CDR1 and CDR2 are SQVTM and ANQGSEA. Trimming cost V 6 bases and J 0 bases, with 18 bases left between them. The CDR3 has 16 amino acids. CDR3 in DNA: TGCAGCGTCCCTAATCGGGTATTAAGCTCCTACAATGAGCAGTTCTTC. Protein product: CSVPNRVLSSYNEQFF.

The table lists this clonotype with many counts. The chain carries TRBV27 and TRBJ2-7; TRBD2 matches at 9 bases. J gave up 5 bases and V 7 bases, and 12 bases lay outside the gene matches. Germline lookup yields CDR1 MNHEY and CDR2 SMNVEV (reference sequence). CDR3 size: 15 residues. CDR3 sequence reads: CASNIYSGSKNEQYF. The CDR3 nucleotides read TGTGCCAGCAACATCTATAGCGGGAGTAAAAACGAGCAGTACTTC.

This clonotype occurred a few times. The chain combines TRBV7-9 with TRBJ1-2, with 7 bases matching TRBD1. The CDR3 is 16 residues long. Germline assignment: CDR1 SEHNR and CDR2 FQNEAQ (reference sequence). V lost 2 bases to trimming and J lost 2 bases; unmatched junction nucleotides: 8. The DNA of the CDR3 is TGTGCCAGCAGCTTATCTCCGGGGGGACAGAACTATGGCTACACCTTC. Residues: CASSLSPGGQNYGYTF. Together with reference TRBV7-9 and TRBJ1-2, the CDR3 gives the full variable domain: DTGVSQNPRHKITKRGQNVTFRCDPISEHNRLYWYRQTLGQGPEFLTYFQNEAQLEKSRLLSDRFSAERPKGSFSTLEIQRTEQGDSAMYLCASSLSPGGQNYGYTFGSGTRLTVV.

This clonotype has only a few counts. This sequence joins TRBV5-1 and TRBJ2-6; D call uncertain. Trimming pared 4 bases from V and 0 bases from J, leaving 8 bases between. This CDR3 has 15 amino acids. The germline V gene encodes CDR1 SGHRS and CDR2 YFSETQ. The CDR3 region is CASSPFISGANVLTF. Here the CDR3 DNA reads TGCGCCAGCAGCCCGTTCATCTCTGGGGCCAACGTCCTGACTTTC.

The V gene is TRBV7-2, the J gene TRBJ1-5; TRBD1 might be the D (6 bases). The germline V gene has CDR1 SGHTA and CDR2 FQGNSA. V lost 5 bases and J lost 7, with 24 bases in between. The CDR3 extends over 17 amino acids. The CDR3 region is CASSQRRIQGGRQPQHF. As DNA, the CDR3 is TGTGCCAGCAGCCAACGCCGAATACAGGGAGGGAGACAGCCCCAGCATTTT.

This chain links TRBV5-1 with TRBJ2-1, with a tentative D call TRBD2 (6 bases). The CDR3 contains 15 residues. V dropped 3 bases and J dropped 0 bases, with 10 bases sitting between them. CDR1 SGHRS and CDR2 YFSETQ come from the germline V gene. In DNA, the CDR3 is TGCGCCAGCAGCTCTGGGGGGAGCTCCTACAATGAGCAGTTCTTC. Protein sequence: CASSSGGSSYNEQFF.

The chain uses TRBV6-5 and TRBJ2-3, with D possibly TRBD1 on 6 matching bases. This CDR3 is 14 amino acids long. V gave up 4 bases and J gave up 0 bases, with 8 bases separating them. CDR1 is MNHEY, CDR2 SVGAGI, per germline. CDR3 sequence (DNA): TGTGCCAGCAGTTCAGGGGCGAGCACAGATACGCAGTATTTT. Its translation is CASSSGASTDTQYF.

This clonotype was counted a few times. The gene calls are TRBV6-1 and TRBJ2-7; D unresolved. This CDR3 contains 12 residues. Germline loops: CDR1 MNHNS, CDR2 SASEGT. Trimming cost V 0 bases and J 7 bases, with 7 bases left between them. The CDR3 sequence is CASSEALREQYF. In DNA, the CDR3 is TGTGCCAGCAGTGAAGCGCTGAGAGAGCAGTACTTC.

Concerning this clonotype: At one of its ends the junction is not consistent with the germline gene, which may arise from a read error. The chain combines TRBV7-6 with TRBJ2-1; 8 nucleotides agree with TRBD1. Germline CDR1 and CDR2: SGHVS and FNYEAQ. CDR3 length: 14 amino acids. The CDR3 coding sequence is TGTGTCAGCGGTCTTGATGCTGACAGGGGCTATCAGTTCTTC. Translation gives CVSGLDADRGYQFF.

CDR3 nucleotide sequence: TGCGGTACAGGAAGAGCAACCGGGGAGCTGTTTTTT. This gives the protein CGTGRATGELFF. The J gene is TRBJ2-2, the V gene TRBV29-1, with TRBD1 as a possible D gene (5 bases). CDR1 is SQVTM and CDR2 is ANQGSEA in the germline V gene. CDR3 length: 12 amino acids.

There are a few counts of this clonotype. This sequence joins TRBV5-1 and TRBJ2-7; TRBD2 matches 11 bases. CDR3 length equals 16 residues. Germline V gene sequence: CDR1 SGHRS, CDR2 YFSETQ. Losses at the gene ends were 3 bases for V and 5 bases for J; bases not matched to a gene: 10. CDR3 DNA: TGCGCCAGCAGCTCCTTGTTGACTAGCGGGGCAAACGAGCAGTACTTC. It codes for CASSSLLTSGANEQYF.

The CDR3 region has the DNA TGTGCCTCCCCGAAGGACAGGGGGGCCCGGGAGACCCAGTACTTC. This gives the protein CASPKDRGARETQYF. This rearrangement joins TRBV2 to TRBJ2-5, with 10 bases that match TRBD1. This CDR3 is built from 15 residues. V dropped 11 bases and J dropped 5; count of bases not matched to a gene: 14. CDR1 and CDR2 (germline): SNHLY, FYNNEI.

Only a few counts were recorded for this clonotype. This chain uses TRBV27 with TRBJ2-7; 13 nucleotides line up with TRBD2. V was pared by 4 bases and J by 6 bases, with 3 bases of the junction left unmatched. This CDR3 region has 14 residues. Germline CDR1 reads MNHEY; CDR2 reads SMNVEV (reference sequence). CDR3: CASSYRTSGSEQYF. The CDR3 nucleotides are TGTGCCAGCAGTTACCGGACTAGCGGGAGCGAGCAGTACTTC.